This T cell receptor (beta chain) emerged from a study of blood T cells in healthy people across ages. Turning to the study itself: Capture by template switching was about one barcoded beta molecule per two T cells.

The use of a sample-barcoded 5' primer and a J-beta primer mix characterized a second PCR of roughly 7 to 12 cycles. TCRdb reprocessed the 5' RACE reads with MiXCR, giving one entry per CDR3 protein. The sample has some 760,000 distinct CDR3 sequences; roughly 25% are singletons. This CDR3 comprises 13 residues. V dropped 5 bases and J dropped 4; count of bases not matched to a gene: 3. Germline CDR1 LNHDA, CDR2 SQIVND (reference sequence). These same data were also listed under a study on T cells of mothers and their children. That study adds: Several children, together with their three healthy Caucasian mothers, made up the donors. Related and unrelated pairs show similar thymic shaping of TCR recombination output.

The receptor's source is a boy between 10 and 17 years old in good health. The chain uses TRBV19 and TRBJ2-3, with 7 bases fitting TRBD2. The sample consisted of blood. The CDR3 region has the DNA TGTGCCAGTAGTGGACTAGACCCAGATACGCAGTATTTT. Encoded protein: CASSGLDPDTQYF.